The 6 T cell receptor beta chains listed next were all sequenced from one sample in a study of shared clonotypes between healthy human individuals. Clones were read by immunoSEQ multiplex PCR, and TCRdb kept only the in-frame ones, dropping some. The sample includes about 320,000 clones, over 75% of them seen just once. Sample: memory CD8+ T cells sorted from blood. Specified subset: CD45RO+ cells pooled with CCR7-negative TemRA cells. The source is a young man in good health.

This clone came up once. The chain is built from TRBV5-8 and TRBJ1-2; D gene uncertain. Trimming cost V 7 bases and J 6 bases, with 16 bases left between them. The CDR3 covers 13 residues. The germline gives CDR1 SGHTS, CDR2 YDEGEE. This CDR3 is CASPPGSEDGYTF. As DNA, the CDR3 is TGTGCCAGCCCCCCGGGGAGCGAAGATGGCTACACCTTC.

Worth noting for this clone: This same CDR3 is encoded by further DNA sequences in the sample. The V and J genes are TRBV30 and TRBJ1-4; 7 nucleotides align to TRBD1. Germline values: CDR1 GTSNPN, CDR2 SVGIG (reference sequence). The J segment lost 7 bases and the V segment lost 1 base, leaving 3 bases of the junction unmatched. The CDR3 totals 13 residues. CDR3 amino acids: CAWSGQGGEKLFF. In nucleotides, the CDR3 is TGTGCCTGGAGTGGACAGGGTGGTGAAAAACTGTTTTTT. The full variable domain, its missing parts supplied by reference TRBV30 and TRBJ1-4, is SQTIHQWPATLVQPVGSPLSLECTVEGTSNPNLYWYRQAAGRGLQLLFYSVGIGQISSEVPQNLSASRPQDRQFILSSKKLLLSDSGFYLCAWSGQGGEKLFFGSGTQLSVL.

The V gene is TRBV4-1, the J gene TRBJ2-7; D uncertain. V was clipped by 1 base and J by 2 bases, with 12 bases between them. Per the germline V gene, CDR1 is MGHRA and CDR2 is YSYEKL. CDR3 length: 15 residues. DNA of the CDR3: TGCGCCAGCAGCCAAGTTAGAGACGGAGCCTACGAGCAGTACTTC. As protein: CASSQVRDGAYEQYF.

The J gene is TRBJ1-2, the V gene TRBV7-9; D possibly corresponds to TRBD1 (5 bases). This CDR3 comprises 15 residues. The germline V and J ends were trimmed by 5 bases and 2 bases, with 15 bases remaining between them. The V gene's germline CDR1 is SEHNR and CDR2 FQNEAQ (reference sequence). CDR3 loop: CASSPAREGNYGYTF. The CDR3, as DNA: TGTGCCAGCAGCCCCGCACGAGAGGGGAACTATGGCTACACCTTC. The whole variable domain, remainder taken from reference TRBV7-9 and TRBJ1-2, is DTGVSQNPRHKITKRGQNVTFRCDPISEHNRLYWYRQTLGQGPEFLTYFQNEAQLEKSRLLSDRFSAERPKGSFSTLEIQRTEQGDSAMYLCASSPAREGNYGYTFGSGTRLTVV.

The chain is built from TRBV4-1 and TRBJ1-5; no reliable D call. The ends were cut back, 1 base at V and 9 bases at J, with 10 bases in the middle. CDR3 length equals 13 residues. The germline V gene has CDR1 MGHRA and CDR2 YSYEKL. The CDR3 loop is CASSQGSAWPQHF. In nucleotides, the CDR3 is TGCGCCAGCAGCCAAGGTTCCGCCTGGCCCCAGCATTTT.

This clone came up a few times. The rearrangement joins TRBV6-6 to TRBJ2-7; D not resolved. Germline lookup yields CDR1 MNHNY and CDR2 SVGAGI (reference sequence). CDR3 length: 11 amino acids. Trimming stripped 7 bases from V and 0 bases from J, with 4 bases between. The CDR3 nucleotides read TGTGCCAGCACCAGCTCCTACGAGCAGTACTTC. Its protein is CASTSSYEQYF.